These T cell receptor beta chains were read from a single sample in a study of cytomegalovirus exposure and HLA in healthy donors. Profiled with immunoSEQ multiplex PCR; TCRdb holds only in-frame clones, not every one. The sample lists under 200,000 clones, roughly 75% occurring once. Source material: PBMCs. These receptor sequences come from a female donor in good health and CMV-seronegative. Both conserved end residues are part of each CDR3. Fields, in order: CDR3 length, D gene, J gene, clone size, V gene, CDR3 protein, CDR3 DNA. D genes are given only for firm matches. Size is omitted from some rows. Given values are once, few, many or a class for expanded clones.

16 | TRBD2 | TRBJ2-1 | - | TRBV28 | CASSLIRLAGDNEQFF | TGTGCCAGCAGCCTCATCCGACTAGCGGGAGACAATGAGCAGTTCTTC
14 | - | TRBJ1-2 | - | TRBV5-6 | CASSTYGGDYGYTF | TGTGCCAGCAGCACCTATGGGGGCGATTATGGCTACACCTTC
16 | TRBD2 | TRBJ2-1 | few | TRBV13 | CASSLLPGGRGNEQFF | TGTGCCAGCAGCTTATTGCCGGGCGGGAGGGGCAATGAGCAGTTCTTC
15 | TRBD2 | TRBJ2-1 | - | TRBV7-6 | CASSFRGREYNEQFF | TGTGCCAGCAGCTTCCGGGGGAGGGAATACAATGAGCAGTTCTTC
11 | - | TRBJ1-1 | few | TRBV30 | CAWSVRGPMVF | TGTGCCTGGAGTGTACGAGGGCCCATGGTCTTT
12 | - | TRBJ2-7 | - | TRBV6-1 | CASVAGLYEQYF | TGTGCCAGCGTCGCAGGTTTATACGAGCAGTACTTC
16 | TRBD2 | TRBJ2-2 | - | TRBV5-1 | CASRWGGSLFAGELFF | TGCGCCAGCAGATGGGGGGGAAGCTTATTCGCCGGGGAGCTGTTTTTT
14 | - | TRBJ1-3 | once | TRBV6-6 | CASSYGSSGNTIYF | TGTGCCAGCAGTTACGGGAGCTCTGGAAACACCATATATTTT
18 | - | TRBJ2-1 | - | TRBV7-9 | CSSSLGAPVPGGGSEQFF | TGTTCCAGCAGCTTAGGGGCACCAGTTCCAGGGGGCGGGAGTGAGCAGTTCTTC
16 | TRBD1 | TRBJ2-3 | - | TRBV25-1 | CASSSASGTGFDTQYF | TGTGCCAGCAGTAGTGCCTCCGGGACAGGGTTTGATACGCAGTATTTT
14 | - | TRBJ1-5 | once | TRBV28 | CASSFGTPVQPQHF | TGTGCCAGCAGTTTCGGGACTCCGGTCCAGCCCCAGCATTTT
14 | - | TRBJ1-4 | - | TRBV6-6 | CASLIGATNEKLFF | TGTGCCAGCCTGATCGGGGCAACTAATGAAAAACTGTTTTTT
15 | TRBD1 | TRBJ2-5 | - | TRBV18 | CASSPGTGKRETQYF | TGTGCCAGCTCTCCCGGGACAGGGAAGAGAGAGACCCAGTACTTC
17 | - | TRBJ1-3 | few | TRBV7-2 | CASSLVGDISSGNTIYF | TGTGCCAGCAGCTTAGTAGGGGACATAAGCTCTGGAAACACCATATATTTT
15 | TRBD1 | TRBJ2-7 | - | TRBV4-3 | CASSQDAGGYYEQYF | TGCGCCAGCAGCCAAGATGCAGGGGGCTATTACGAGCAGTACTTC
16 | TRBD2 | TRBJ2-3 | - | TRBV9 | CASSVVASGSTDTQYF | TGTGCCAGCAGCGTAGTGGCTAGCGGGAGCACAGATACGCAGTATTTT
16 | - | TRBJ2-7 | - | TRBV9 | CAGSVGGGRSAYEQYF | TGTGCCGGCAGCGTGGGGGGTGGTAGGAGCGCCTACGAGCAGTACTTC
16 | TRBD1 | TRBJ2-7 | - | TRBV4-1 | CASSQGLGQGIYEQYF | TGCGCCAGCAGCCAGGGCCTGGGACAGGGGATCTACGAGCAGTACTTC
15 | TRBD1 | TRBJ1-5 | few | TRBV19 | CASSILQGGGQPQHF | TGTGCCAGTAGTATACTGCAGGGGGGAGGTCAGCCCCAGCATTTT
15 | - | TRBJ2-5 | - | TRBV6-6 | CASSYGGTAQETQYF | TGTGCCAGCAGTTACGGCGGGACGGCACAGGAGACCCAGTACTTC
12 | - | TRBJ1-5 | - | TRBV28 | CASVFSNQPQHF | TGTGCCAGCGTCTTCAGCAATCAGCCCCAGCATTTT
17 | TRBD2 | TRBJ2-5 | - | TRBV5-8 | CASSPGTSGTSQETQYF | TGTGCCAGCAGCCCTGGGACTAGCGGGACCTCCCAAGAGACCCAGTACTTC
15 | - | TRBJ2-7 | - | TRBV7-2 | CASSFPLVDFYEQYF | TGTGCCAGCAGCTTCCCCCTGGTCGACTTCTACGAGCAGTACTTC
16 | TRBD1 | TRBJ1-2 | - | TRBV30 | CAWSVRVAGGVYGYTF | TGTGCCTGGAGTGTAAGAGTGGCAGGGGGAGTCTATGGCTACACCTTC
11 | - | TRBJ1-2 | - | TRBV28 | CASSSFYGYTF | TGTGCCAGCAGTTCCTTCTATGGCTACACCTTC
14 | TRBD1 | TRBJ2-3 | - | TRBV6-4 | CASSDGTGGDTQYF | TGTGCCAGCAGTGACGGGACAGGGGGCGATACGCAGTATTTT
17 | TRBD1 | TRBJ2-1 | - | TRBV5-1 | CASSFGQGSSSYNEQFF | TGCGCCAGCAGCTTTGGACAGGGGAGCAGCTCCTACAATGAGCAGTTCTTC
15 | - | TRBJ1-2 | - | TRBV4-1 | CASSQVDQGNYGYTF | TGCGCCAGCAGCCAAGTTGATCAGGGAAACTATGGCTACACCTTC
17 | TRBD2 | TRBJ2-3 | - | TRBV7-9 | CASSYPLAGGNTDTQYF | TGTGCCAGCAGCTATCCCTTAGCGGGGGGGAACACAGATACGCAGTATTTT